These 24 T cell receptor beta chains were sequenced from one sample in a study of CD8+ T cells in alopecia areata. Investigators isolated RNA and reverse transcribed it into cDNA to act as the sequencing template. Profiling relied on immunoSEQ multiplex PCR, and the TCRdb table lists in-frame clones only, not all of them. The table includes 130,000 to 150,000 clones, 45% to 60% detected once. Specimen: CD4+ T cells sorted from blood. The source of these receptors is a human donor with alopecia areata.

The rearrangement uses TRBV30 and TRBJ2-1; possibly TRBD2 for D (6 bases). Germline values: CDR1 GTSNPN, CDR2 SVGIG (reference sequence). The ends were cut back, 3 bases at V and 12 bases at J, with 12 bases in the middle. The CDR3 is 11 amino acids. Here the CDR3 DNA reads TGTGCCTGGAGGACAGCCGGGGGGCAGTTCTTC. Protein product: CAWRTAGGQFF.

The chain couples TRBV11-2 to TRBJ2-5; D call uncertain. V dropped 1 base and J dropped 3 bases, with 9 bases sitting between them. CDR1 is SGHAT and CDR2 is FQNNGV in the germline V gene. This CDR3 has 14 residues. As DNA, the CDR3 is TGTGCCAGCAGCTTAGGAGCCAAGAAAGAGACCCAGTACTTC. This translates into CASSLGAKKETQYF.

The chain carries TRBV5-1 and TRBJ1-4; tentatively, D is TRBD1 (5 bases). This CDR3 has 16 amino acids. Looked up from germline, CDR1 is SGHRS and CDR2 is YFSETQ. With 5 bases removed from V and 1 base from J, the gap between germline ends came to 15 bases. This CDR3 reads CASRPGTGGTNEKLFF. CDR3 DNA sequence: TGCGCCAGCAGGCCAGGAACGGGGGGAACTAATGAAAAACTGTTTTTT.

V gene TRBV29-1 combines with J gene TRBJ2-2, with D perhaps TRBD2 (6 bases). Between the trimmed V and J ends, which lost 8 bases and 6 bases, there was a span of 10 bases. This CDR3 comprises 11 residues. From germline, CDR1 is SQVTM and CDR2 ANQGSEA. CDR3 sequence (DNA): TGCAGCCCCCGGGAGTCCGGGGAGCTGTTTTTT. Its translation is CSPRESGELFF.

The V and J genes are TRBV5-1 and TRBJ2-1; the D is unclear. CDR1 and CDR2 (germline): SGHRS, YFSETQ. V gave up 2 bases and J gave up 1 base, with 4 bases separating them. CDR3 length: 13 amino acids. CDR3 loop: CASSLGSYNEQFF. CDR3 DNA sequence: TGCGCCAGCAGCTTAGGGTCCTACAATGAGCAGTTCTTC.

This chain links TRBV29-1 with TRBJ1-5; the D is unclear. CDR1 and CDR2 (germline): SQVTM, ANQGSEA. Between the trimmed V and J ends, which lost 7 bases and 3 bases, there was a span of 16 bases. The CDR3 is made up of 14 amino acids. The CDR3 DNA reads as TGCAGCGCCCTTCTTGGGGATTCCAATCAGCCCCAGCATTTT. Translating gives CSALLGDSNQPQHF.

This sequence joins TRBV2 and TRBJ2-2; D is perhaps TRBD2 (5 bases). CDR3 size: 12 residues. Between the trimmed V and J ends, which lost 8 bases and 5 bases, there was a span of 9 bases. The germline CDR1 and CDR2 sequences are SNHLY and FYNNEI. The CDR3 here is CASSRETGELFF. In DNA form, the CDR3 reads TGTGCCAGCTCCCGGGAAACCGGGGAGCTGTTTTTT.

The table lists this clone with a few counts. V usage is TRBV7-3 and J usage is TRBJ2-1, with 8 bases matching TRBD2. From germline, CDR1 is SGHTA and CDR2 FQGTGA. This CDR3 has 14 amino acids. J lost 9 bases, V lost 5 bases, and 9 bases had no gene match. The CDR3 bases are TGTGCCAGCAGCCCTCCGGGACTAGGTGGTGAGCAGTTCTTC. Translation: CASSPPGLGGEQFF.

The CDR3 DNA reads as TGTGCCTGGAGTGTGAGGGCAGCTCGGGACGAGCAGTACTTC. Amino acids: CAWSVRAARDEQYF. The V call is TRBV30, the J call TRBJ2-7; tentative D call: TRBD2 (5 bases). Germline V lookup: CDR1 GTSNPN, CDR2 SVGIG (reference sequence). This CDR3 contains 14 residues. Deletions cut 0 bases from V and 5 bases from J, with 14 bases between.

This clone was detected only a few times. The sample contains more than one DNA sequence encoding this CDR3. The chain recombines TRBV29-1 with TRBJ2-5; D unresolved. Trimming took off 4 bases at V and 2 bases at J, with 8 bases between the two ends. This CDR3 region has 12 residues. CDR1 is SQVTM and CDR2 is ANQGSEA in the germline V gene. CDR3 in amino acids: CSVAPGQETQYF. The DNA for the CDR3 is TGCAGCGTTGCCCCCGGACAAGAGACCCAGTACTTC.

V usage is TRBV5-1 and J usage is TRBJ2-5; 7 nucleotides align to TRBD2. Germline V gene lookup returns CDR1 SGHRS and CDR2 YFSETQ. J was trimmed by 4 bases and V by 0 bases; bases with no gene match: 3. The CDR3 has 14 amino acids. The CDR3 nucleotides are TGCGCCAGCAGCTTGGGCGGGAGATCAGAGACCCAGTACTTC. Translation gives CASSLGGRSETQYF.

The CDR3 DNA follows: TGCGCCAGCAGCTTGGAAGGCAAGCCCAATCAGCCCCAGCATTTT. Amino acid sequence: CASSLEGKPNQPQHF. The chain employs TRBV5-1 and TRBJ1-5, with D unresolved. CDR3 length equals 15 residues. With 0 bases removed from V and 3 bases from J, the gap between germline ends came to 10 bases. Germline V gives CDR1 SGHRS, CDR2 YFSETQ.

This rearrangement joins TRBV28 to TRBJ1-2, with a possible D match to TRBD1 (5 bases). Germline CDR1 reads MDHEN; CDR2 reads SYDVKM. The CDR3 has 13 amino acids. V was trimmed by 4 bases and J by 8 bases, leaving 14 bases between them. The CDR3 loop is CASSSQGFIGYTF. The CDR3 nucleotides are TGTGCCAGCAGTTCCCAGGGTTTTATCGGCTACACCTTC.

V and J are TRBV5-6 and TRBJ2-5; D possibly corresponds to TRBD2 (6 bases). Trimming removed 4 bases from V and 5 bases from J, with 12 bases in between. The CDR3 contains 13 residues. Germline CDR1 and CDR2: SGHDT and YYEEEE. CDR3 sequence: CASSPAGPETQYF. The CDR3 DNA is TGTGCCAGCAGCCCCGCGGGACCGGAGACCCAGTACTTC. The whole variable domain, filled in from reference TRBV5-6 and TRBJ2-5, reads DAGVTQSPTHLIKTRGQQVTLRCSPKSGHDTVSWYQQALGQGPQFIFQYYEEEERQRGNFPDRFSGHQFPNYSSELNVNALLLGDSALYLCASSPAGPETQYFGPGTRLLVL.

V usage is TRBV28 and J usage is TRBJ2-7, with D possibly matching TRBD1 (7 bases). Trimming pared 5 bases from V and 6 bases from J, leaving 20 bases between. Germline-derived CDR1 and CDR2 are MDHEN and SYDVKM. This CDR3 is built from 15 residues. The CDR3 reads CASSHLTGTLGEQYF. CDR3 DNA sequence: TGTGCCAGCAGTCACCTGACAGGGACTTTGGGCGAGCAGTACTTC.

The rearrangement joins TRBV29-1 to TRBJ2-7; TRBD2 matches at 11 bases. This CDR3 has 15 amino acids. Germline V gene sequence: CDR1 SQVTM, CDR2 ANQGSEA. With 0 bases clipped from V and 4 bases from J, the junction kept 5 bases outside the gene matches. The CDR3 spells CSVEDGTSGTYEQYF. CDR3 DNA sequence: TGCAGCGTTGAAGATGGGACTAGCGGAACATACGAGCAGTACTTC.

The rearrangement joins TRBV4-2 to TRBJ2-3; tentative D call: TRBD2 (5 bases). The germline V gene has CDR1 LGHNA and CDR2 YNFKEQ. The CDR3 contains 16 residues. V shed 1 base and J shed 3 bases, with 14 bases lying between them. CDR3 sequence (DNA): TGTGCCAGCAGCCAAGTAATGGTGGGAGCGACAGATACGCAGTATTTT. Amino acids: CASSQVMVGATDTQYF.

The chain couples TRBV7-9 to TRBJ2-7; a possible D gene is TRBD2 (5 bases). Trimming removed 3 bases from V and 6 bases from J, with 12 bases in between. Germline V CDR1 and CDR2: SEHNR, FQNEAQ (reference sequence). The CDR3 extends over 13 amino acids. CDR3 region: CASSFEGGAEQYF. The CDR3 region has the DNA TGTGCCAGCAGCTTCGAGGGCGGTGCCGAGCAGTACTTC.

The V call is TRBV15, the J call TRBJ2-1; unclear D gene. CDR1 and CDR2 (germline): LNHNV, YYDKDF (reference sequence). The CDR3 runs 20 residues. V gave up 0 bases and J gave up 0 bases, with 21 bases separating them. CDR3 sequence reads: CATSRDSVPKKLSSYNEQFF. For the CDR3, the DNA is TGTGCCACCAGCAGAGATTCGGTACCGAAGAAACTCAGCTCCTACAATGAGCAGTTCTTC.

V is TRBV11-3 and J is TRBJ2-1; unclear D gene. The CDR3 covers 12 residues. Germline lookup yields CDR1 SGHNT and CDR2 YENEEA. The germline V and J ends were trimmed by 5 bases and 8 bases, with 10 bases remaining between them. The CDR3 loop is CASSNRAHEQFF. The CDR3 DNA sequence: TGTGCCAGCAGCAACCGAGCCCATGAGCAGTTCTTC.

This clone was found a few times. The V call is TRBV29-1, the J call TRBJ2-3; 7 bases match TRBD2. From germline, CDR1 is SQVTM and CDR2 ANQGSEA. The CDR3 covers 14 residues. J was trimmed by 2 bases and V by 5 bases; bases with no gene match: 7. CDR3 region: CSVRPGTTTDTQYF. In DNA form, the CDR3 reads TGCAGCGTTCGTCCCGGGACTACCACAGATACGCAGTATTTT.

V and J are TRBV30 and TRBJ1-1; the D is unclear. Germline V gives CDR1 GTSNPN, CDR2 SVGIG (reference sequence). Trimming pared 0 bases from V and 4 bases from J, leaving 12 bases between. The CDR3 is made up of 14 amino acids. This CDR3 is CAWSVLTAGTEAFF. CDR3 nucleotide sequence: TGTGCCTGGAGTGTACTCACGGCGGGCACTGAAGCTTTCTTT.

The V and J genes are TRBV27 and TRBJ2-7; D call uncertain. The V end lost 4 bases, the J end lost 2 bases, and 9 bases lay between the germline ends. This CDR3 region has 13 residues. Germline CDR1 and CDR2: MNHEY and SMNVEV (reference sequence). CDR3 DNA: TGTGCCAGCAGTTCGTACGGCCCCTACGAGCAGTACTTC. The encoded protein is CASSSYGPYEQYF.

This clone was counted at least ten times. The chain couples TRBV19 to TRBJ1-2; 10 bases align to TRBD1. Trimming removed 3 bases from V and 5 bases from J; junction bases left unmatched: 6. CDR1 is LNHDA and CDR2 is SQIVND in the germline V gene (reference sequence). The length of the CDR3 is 15 residues. CDR3 DNA sequence: TGTGCCAGTAGTATCGGGACAGGGGCGCGGTATGGCTACACCTTC. Amino acid sequence: CASSIGTGARYGYTF.